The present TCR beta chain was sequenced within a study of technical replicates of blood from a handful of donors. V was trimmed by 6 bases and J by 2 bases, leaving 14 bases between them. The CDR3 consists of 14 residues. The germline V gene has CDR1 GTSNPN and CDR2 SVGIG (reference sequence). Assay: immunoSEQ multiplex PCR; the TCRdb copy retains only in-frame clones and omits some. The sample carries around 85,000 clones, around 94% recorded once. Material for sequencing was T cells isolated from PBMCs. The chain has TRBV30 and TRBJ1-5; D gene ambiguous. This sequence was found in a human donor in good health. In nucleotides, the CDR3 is TGTGCCTGCGATAGCGAGATGGGCAATCAGCCCCAGCATTTT. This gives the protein CACDSEMGNQPQHF.